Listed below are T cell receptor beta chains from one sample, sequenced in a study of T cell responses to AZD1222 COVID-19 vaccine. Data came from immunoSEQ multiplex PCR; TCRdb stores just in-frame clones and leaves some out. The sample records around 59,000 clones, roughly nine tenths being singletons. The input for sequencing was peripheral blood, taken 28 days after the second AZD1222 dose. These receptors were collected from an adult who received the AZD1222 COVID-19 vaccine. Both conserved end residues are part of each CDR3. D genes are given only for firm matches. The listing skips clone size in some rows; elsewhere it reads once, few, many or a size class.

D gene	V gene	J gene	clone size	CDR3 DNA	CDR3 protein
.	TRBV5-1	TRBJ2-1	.	TGCGCCAGCAGCCCCCTCGGGAGCTCCTACAATGAGCAGTTCTTC	CASSPLGSSYNEQFF
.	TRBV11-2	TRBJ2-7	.	TGTGCCAGTTTTTGGGGGCCGGCCCCATCCTACGAGCAGTACTTC	CASFWGPAPSYEQYF
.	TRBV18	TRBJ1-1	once	TGTGCCAGCTCATCCGGGGGGCAGGGCACTGAAGCTTTCTTT	CASSSGGQGTEAFF
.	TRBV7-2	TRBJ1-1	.	TGTGCCAGCAGCTTAGTACTTCGCTTGAACACTGAAGCTTTCTTT	CASSLVLRLNTEAFF
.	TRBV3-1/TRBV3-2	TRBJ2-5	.	TGTGCCAGCAGCCCCCGGGACGGAGTGGGAGAGACCCAGTACTTC	CASSPRDGVGETQYF
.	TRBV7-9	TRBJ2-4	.	TGTGCCAGCAGCCTAGAGGGAGGGGGCAGCCACAACATTCAGTACTTC	CASSLEGGGSHNIQYF
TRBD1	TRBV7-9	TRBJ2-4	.	TGTGCCAGCAGCTCAGGGGGACAGGGTGGCAAAAACATTCAGTACTTC	CASSSGGQGGKNIQYF
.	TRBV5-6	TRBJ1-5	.	TGTGCCAGCAGCTGGCAGGGTTTACGGCAGCCCCAGCATTTT	CASSWQGLRQPQHF
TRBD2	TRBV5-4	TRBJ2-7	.	TGTGCCAGCAGCCCTACGAGCGGGAAGAACGAGCAGTACTTC	CASSPTSGKNEQYF
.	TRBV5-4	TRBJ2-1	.	TGTGCCAGCAGCTGGGGTGGGTCCGCGGAGTATGAGCAGTTCTTC	CASSWGGSAEYEQFF
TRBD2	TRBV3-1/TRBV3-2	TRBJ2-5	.	TGTGCCAGCAGCCAAGATATACTAGCGGGAGAGACCCAGTACTTC	CASSQDILAGETQYF
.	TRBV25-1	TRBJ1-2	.	TGTGCCAGCAGTGATCCTAGGGGGGCTGGCTACACCTTC	CASSDPRGAGYTF
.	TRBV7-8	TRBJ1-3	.	TGTGCCAGCAGCGCGGACAACTCTGGAAACACCATATATTTT	CASSADNSGNTIYF
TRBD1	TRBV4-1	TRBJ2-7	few	TGCGCCAGCAGCCAAGAAACGGCGGGACAGGGCGAACACGAGCAGTACTTC	CASSQETAGQGEHEQYF
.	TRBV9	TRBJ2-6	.	TGTGCCAGCAGCGAGGGGCTGCAACCAGGGGCTGGGGCCAACGTCCTGACTTTC	CASSEGLQPGAGANVLTF
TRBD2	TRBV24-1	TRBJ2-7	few	TGTGCCACCAGTGATGGCGGGGGAACCTACGAGCAGTACTTC	CATSDGGGTYEQYF
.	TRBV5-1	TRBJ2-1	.	TGCGCCAGCAGCTTTGGTGGTAGCAGTACCAATGAGCAGTTCTTC	CASSFGGSSTNEQFF
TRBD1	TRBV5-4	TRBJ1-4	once	TGTGCCAGCAGCACTACCACAGGGGCCGTACAGGAAAAACTGTTTTTT	CASSTTTGAVQEKLFF
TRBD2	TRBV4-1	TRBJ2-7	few	TGCGCCAGCAGCCTCCCAACCGGGGGGAGGGCCTACGAGCAGTACTTC	CASSLPTGGRAYEQYF
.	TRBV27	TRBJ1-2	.	TGTGCCAGCAGATGGGCGGGCTATAGCTATGGCTACACCTTC	CASRWAGYSYGYTF
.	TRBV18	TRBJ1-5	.	TGTGCCAGCTCTCCCACTCCGGGGAGCAATCAGCCCCAGCATTTT	CASSPTPGSNQPQHF
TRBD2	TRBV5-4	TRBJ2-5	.	TGTGCCAGCAGCCCTCCCCTAGCGGACCAAGAGACCCAGTACTTC	CASSPPLADQETQYF
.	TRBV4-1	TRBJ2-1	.	TGCGCCAGCAGCCAAGAAAGGGTGAGGGAGAGCGAGCAGTTCTTC	CASSQERVRESEQFF
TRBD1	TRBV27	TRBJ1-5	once	TGTGCCAGCAGTCCCTCGACAGGGACCAGCAATCAGCCCCAGCATTTT	CASSPSTGTSNQPQHF
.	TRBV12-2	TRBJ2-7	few	TGTGCAAGTCGCCCTGACAGGGCTCTGTTCCAGTACTTC	CASRPDRALFQYF
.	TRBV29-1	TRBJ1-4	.	TGCAGCGTAATTTTGACAGGCGAAAAACTGTTTTTT	CSVILTGEKLFF
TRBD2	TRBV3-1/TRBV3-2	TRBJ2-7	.	TGTGCCAGCAGCCAAGTCCAGCGGGGCGAGCAGTACTTC	CASSQVQRGEQYF
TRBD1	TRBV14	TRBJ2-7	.	TGTGCCAGCAGCCAAACGCGGGGACAGGGATTCTACGAGCAGTACTTC	CASSQTRGQGFYEQYF
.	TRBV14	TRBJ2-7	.	TGTGCCAGCAGCCGTGGGTCAGACGAGCAGTACTTC	CASSRGSDEQYF
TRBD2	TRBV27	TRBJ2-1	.	TGTGCCAGCCGAGCGGGGGAGGACTACAATGAGCAGTTCTTC	CASRAGEDYNEQFF
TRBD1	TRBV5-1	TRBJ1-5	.	TGCGCCAGCGCCCCCGGGACAGGGGGCGGTCAGCCCCAGCATTTT	CASAPGTGGGQPQHF
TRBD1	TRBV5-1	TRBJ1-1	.	TGCGCCAGCAGCTGGACAGGAGGGGGTACTGAAGCTTTCTTT	CASSWTGGGTEAFF
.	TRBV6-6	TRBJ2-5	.	TGTGCCAGCAGTCGAGGGACCGATTACACGGAAGAGACCCAGTACTTC	CASSRGTDYTEETQYF